The present TCR beta chain was sequenced within a study of follicular helper T cells after annual influenza vaccination. The table came from immunoSEQ multiplex PCR; TCRdb's copy has only in-frame clones and leaves some out. The data show roughly 8,300 clones, with roughly 80% seen just once and 0.9% to 1.2% held by the top ten. The time point here: 2014-2015 season, pre-vaccination. Subjects lived in the community and lacked influenza vaccine within the prior 6 months. The clonotype was recovered from an adult who received the influenza vaccine. The material sequenced was CXCR5+ CD38- circulating T follicular helper cells from blood, taken on the day of influenza vaccination. Subset of the sample: circulating Tfh, non-naive CD4+CXCR5+PD-1+ (ICOS+CD38+ or ICOS-CD38-).

The CDR3 bases are TGTGCCTGGTCCCCCGCCGTAGCGGGGGGGTCCCTTATAAACAATGAGCAGTTCTTC. Translation: CAWSPAVAGGSLINNEQFF. This chain links TRBV30 with TRBJ2-1; 11 bases are a match to TRBD2. CDR1 GTSNPN and CDR2 SVGIG come from the germline V gene (reference sequence). V gave up 5 bases and J gave up 5 bases; unmatched junction bases: 20. The length of the CDR3 is 19 residues.